The 10 T cell receptor beta chains reported below all come from one sample, sequenced in a study of T-cell memory formation after mild COVID-19. MiXCR, applied by TCRdb to the 5' RACE reads, yields one record per CDR3 protein. The profile covers around 180,000 distinct CDR3 sequences, with less than 20% appearing a single time and about 4% taken by the ten largest. The source material was PBMCs or a T cell subset sorted from them (not recorded which). Source of these receptors: a man between 18 and 35 years old who had mild COVID-19 (a few samples of this study predate the infection). Cell type and time point are not known.

This clonotype was seen a few times. The rearrangement uses TRBV30 and TRBJ2-5; D perhaps matches TRBD2 (5 bases). V lost 1 base and J lost 5, with 17 bases in between. Germline V gene sequence: CDR1 GTSNPN, CDR2 SVGIG (reference sequence). The CDR3 is made up of 15 amino acids. CDR3 nucleotide sequence: TGTGCCTGGAGTGAGGGAGCACAAACGGGGGAGACCCAGTACTTC. Translated: CAWSEGAQTGETQYF.

The CDR3 DNA sequence: TGTGCCAGCTCATCGCCCGATCCGATGAACACTGAAGCTTTCTTT. Its translation is CASSSPDPMNTEAFF. This sequence joins TRBV18 and TRBJ1-1; D ambiguous. Trimming left V 5 bases short and J 0 bases short, with 13 bases between. CDR1 and CDR2 (germline): KGHSH, LQKENI. This CDR3 contains 15 residues.

In this sample, this clonotype turned up a few times. This chain uses TRBV11-2 with TRBJ2-3; TRBD1 agrees at 8 bases. V lost 5 bases, J lost 0 bases, and 4 bases stayed unmatched. The CDR3 runs 15 residues. Germline assignment: CDR1 SGHAT and CDR2 FQNNGV. Here the CDR3 reads CASSRTGRSTDTQYF. The CDR3, as DNA: TGTGCCAGCAGCCGGACAGGGCGGAGCACAGATACGCAGTATTTT.

The rearrangement links TRBV9 to TRBJ1-3; no reliable D call. Germline V CDR1 and CDR2: SGDLS, YYNGEE. The CDR3 length is 13 residues. Trimming shortened V by 5 bases and J by 3 bases, and 9 bases separated the two germline ends. CDR3 in DNA: TGTGCCAGCAGGAGTAGTGGTGGAAACACCATATATTTT. Amino acid sequence: CASRSSGGNTIYF.

The CDR3 DNA is TGCGCCAGCAGCTCGGGCAGCTCCGCGGGGGAGACCCAGTACTTC. This encodes CASSSGSSAGETQYF. The genes are TRBV5-1 and TRBJ2-5, with a possible D match to TRBD2 (6 bases). Germline V lookup: CDR1 SGHRS, CDR2 YFSETQ. CDR3 length equals 15 residues. Trimming removed 3 bases at V and 5 bases at J, with 17 bases between.

This clonotype was seen more than once but under ten times. The chain links TRBV5-1 to TRBJ2-1; no clear D gene. Germline V gives CDR1 SGHRS, CDR2 YFSETQ. V lost 3 bases and J lost 3, with 7 bases in between. There are 13 residues in the CDR3. CDR3 in amino acids: CASSSPSYNEQFF. The CDR3 coding sequence is TGCGCCAGCAGCTCGCCAAGCTACAATGAGCAGTTCTTC.

This clonotype was counted only a few times. The chain carries TRBV12-3 or TRBV12-4 and TRBJ1-1; 7 nucleotides align to TRBD1. Trimming took 5 bases from V and 5 from J; bases not matched to a gene: 8. The CDR3 runs 14 residues. CDR3 sequence: CASSRQGGLTEAFF. The CDR3 region has the DNA TGTGCCAGCAGTCGACAGGGTGGATTAACTGAAGCTTTCTTT.

This clonotype was counted between two and nine times. In DNA, the CDR3 is TGCGCCAGCAGCTTGGGGGACGGAGCCGGAAACGAGCAGTACGTC. Amino acids: CASSLGDGAGNEQYV. J is TRBJ2-7 and V is TRBV5-1; D is perhaps TRBD1 or TRBD2 (5 bases each). The CDR3 extends over 15 amino acids. The V gene's germline CDR1 is SGHRS and CDR2 YFSETQ. Between the trimmed V and J ends, which lost 0 bases and 5 bases, there was a span of 15 bases.

This clonotype has only a few counts. This rearrangement joins TRBV19 to TRBJ1-6; maybe TRBD1 (5 bases). Trimming cost V 8 bases and J 8 bases, with 10 bases left between them. Germline CDR1 is LNHDA and CDR2 is SQIVND (reference sequence). CDR3 length equals 12 residues. The CDR3 nucleotides are TGTGCCAGTCGGGACCCACATTCACCCCTCCACTTT. Its protein is CASRDPHSPLHF.

This chain connects TRBV7-9 to TRBJ2-7; 12 bases line up with TRBD1. The CDR3 runs to 16 residues. Germline loops: CDR1 SEHNR, CDR2 FQNEAQ (reference sequence). Trimming removed 6 bases from V and 5 bases from J; junction bases left unmatched: 11. The CDR3 bases are TGTGCCAGCAGGCCCAGCTGGGACAGGGGGCCCCACGAGCAGTACTTC. Translating gives CASRPSWDRGPHEQYF.